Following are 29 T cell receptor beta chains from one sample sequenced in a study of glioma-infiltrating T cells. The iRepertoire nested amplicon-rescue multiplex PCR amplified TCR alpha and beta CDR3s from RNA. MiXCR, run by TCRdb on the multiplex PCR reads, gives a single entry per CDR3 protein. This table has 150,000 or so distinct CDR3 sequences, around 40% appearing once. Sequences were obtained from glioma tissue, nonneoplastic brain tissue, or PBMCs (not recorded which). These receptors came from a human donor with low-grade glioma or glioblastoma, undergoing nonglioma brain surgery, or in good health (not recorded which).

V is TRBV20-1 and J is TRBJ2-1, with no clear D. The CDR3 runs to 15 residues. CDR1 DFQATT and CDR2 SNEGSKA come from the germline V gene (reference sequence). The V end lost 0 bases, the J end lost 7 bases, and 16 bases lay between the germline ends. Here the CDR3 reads CSARDRYGPGNEQFF. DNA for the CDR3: TGCAGTGCTAGAGATAGGTATGGCCCCGGGAATGAGCAGTTCTTC.

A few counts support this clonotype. CDR3 residues: CASSMTGIGPQHF. In DNA, the CDR3 is TGTGCCAGTAGTATGACAGGGATAGGGCCCCAGCATTTT. This chain connects TRBV19 to TRBJ1-5, with TRBD1 matching over 7 bases. The CDR3 extends over 13 amino acids. Germline CDR1 is LNHDA and CDR2 is SQIVND (reference sequence). V lost 3 bases and J lost 9; bases outside the gene matches: 5.

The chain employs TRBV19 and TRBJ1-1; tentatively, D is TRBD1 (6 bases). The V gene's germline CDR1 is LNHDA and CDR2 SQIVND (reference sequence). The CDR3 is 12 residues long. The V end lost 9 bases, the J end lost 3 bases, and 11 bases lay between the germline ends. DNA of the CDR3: TGTGCCAGCAGAACAGGGTACACTGAAGCTTTCTTT. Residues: CASRTGYTEAFF.

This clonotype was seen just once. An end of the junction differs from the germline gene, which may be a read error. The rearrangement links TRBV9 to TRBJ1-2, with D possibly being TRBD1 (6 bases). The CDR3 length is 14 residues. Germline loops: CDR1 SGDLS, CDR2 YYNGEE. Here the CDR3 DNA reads TGTGCCAGCAGCGTAGCCCAGGGGTCCTATGACTACACCTTC. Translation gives CASSVAQGSYDYTF. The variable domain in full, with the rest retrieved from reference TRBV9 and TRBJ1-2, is DSGVTQTPKHLITATGQRVTLRCSPRSGDLSVYWYQQSLDQGLQFLIQYYNGEERAKGNILERFSAQQFPDLHSELNLSSLELGDSALYFCASSVAQGSYDYTFGSGTRLTVV.

CDR3 coding DNA: TGTGCCAGCAGCCTCACAGGGGGCGGGAACACTGAAGCTTTCTTT. Translated, it gives CASSLTGGGNTEAFF. This chain links TRBV6-2 or TRBV6-3 with TRBJ1-1; 9 bases map to TRBD1. Trimming at V came to 6 bases and at J to 1 base, leaving 6 bases not matched to a gene. CDR1 is MNHEY and CDR2 is SVGEGT in the germline V gene. The CDR3 contains 15 residues.

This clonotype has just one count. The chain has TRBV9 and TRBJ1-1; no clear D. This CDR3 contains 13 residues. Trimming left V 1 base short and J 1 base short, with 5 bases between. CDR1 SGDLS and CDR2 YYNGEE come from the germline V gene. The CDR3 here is CASSVSGNTEAFF. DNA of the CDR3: TGTGCCAGCAGCGTAAGTGGGAACACTGAAGCTTTCTTT. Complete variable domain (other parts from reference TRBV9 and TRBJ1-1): DSGVTQTPKHLITATGQRVTLRCSPRSGDLSVYWYQQSLDQGLQFLIQYYNGEERAKGNILERFSAQQFPDLHSELNLSSLELGDSALYFCASSVSGNTEAFFGQGTRLTVV.

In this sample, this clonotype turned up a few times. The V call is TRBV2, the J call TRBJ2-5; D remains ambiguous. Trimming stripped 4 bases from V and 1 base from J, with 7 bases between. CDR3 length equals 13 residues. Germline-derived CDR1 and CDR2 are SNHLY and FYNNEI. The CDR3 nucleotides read TGTGCCAGCAGTGTTCAAATCCAAGAGACCCAGTACTTC. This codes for CASSVQIQETQYF.

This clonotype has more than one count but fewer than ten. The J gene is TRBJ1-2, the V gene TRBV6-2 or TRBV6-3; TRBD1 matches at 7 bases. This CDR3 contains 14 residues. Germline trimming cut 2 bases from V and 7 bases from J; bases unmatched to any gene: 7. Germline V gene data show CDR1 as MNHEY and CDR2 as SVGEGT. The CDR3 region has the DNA TGTGCCAGCAGTTACCTGACAGGGAGGAGTGGCTACACCTTC. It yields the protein CASSYLTGRSGYTF.

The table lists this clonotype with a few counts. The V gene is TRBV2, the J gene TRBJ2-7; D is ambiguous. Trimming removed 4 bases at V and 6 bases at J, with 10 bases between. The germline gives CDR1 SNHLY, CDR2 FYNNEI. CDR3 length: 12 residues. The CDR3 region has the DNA TGTGCCAGCAGTGGAACATCCCCCGAGCAGTACTTC. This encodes CASSGTSPEQYF.

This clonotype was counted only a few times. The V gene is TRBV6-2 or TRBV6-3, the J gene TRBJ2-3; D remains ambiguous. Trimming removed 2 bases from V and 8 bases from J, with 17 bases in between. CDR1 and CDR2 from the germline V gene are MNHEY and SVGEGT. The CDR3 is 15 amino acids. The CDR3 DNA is TGTGCCAGCAGTTACGACCAAAGGATCCGTCCTACGCAGTATTTT. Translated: CASSYDQRIRPTQYF.

The CDR3 here is CASSRDHLTGYTF. The CDR3, as DNA: TGTGCCAGCTCTCGGGACCACCTAACTGGCTACACCTTC. The chain carries TRBV28 and TRBJ1-2; TRBD1 is a possible D gene (5 bases). Germline V CDR1 and CDR2: MDHEN, SYDVKM. V dropped 8 bases and J dropped 7 bases, with 17 bases sitting between them. This CDR3 region has 13 residues.

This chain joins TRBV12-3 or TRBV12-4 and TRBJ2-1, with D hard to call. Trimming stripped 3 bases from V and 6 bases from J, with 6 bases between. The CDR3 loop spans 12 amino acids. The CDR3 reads CASSFIGNEQFF. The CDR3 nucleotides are TGTGCCAGCAGTTTTATAGGCAATGAGCAGTTCTTC.

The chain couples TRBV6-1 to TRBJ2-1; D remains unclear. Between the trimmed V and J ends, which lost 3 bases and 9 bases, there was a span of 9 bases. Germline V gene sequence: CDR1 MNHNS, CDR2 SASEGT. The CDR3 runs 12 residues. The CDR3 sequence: CASSDRMGEQFF. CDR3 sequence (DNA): TGTGCCAGCAGTGACAGGATGGGTGAGCAGTTCTTC.

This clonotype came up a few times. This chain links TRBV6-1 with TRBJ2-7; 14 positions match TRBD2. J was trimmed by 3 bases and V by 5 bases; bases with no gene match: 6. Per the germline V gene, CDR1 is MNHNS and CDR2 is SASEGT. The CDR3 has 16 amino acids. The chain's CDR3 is CASSFGTSGGNYEQYF. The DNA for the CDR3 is TGTGCCAGCAGTTTCGGGACTAGCGGGGGTAACTACGAGCAGTACTTC.

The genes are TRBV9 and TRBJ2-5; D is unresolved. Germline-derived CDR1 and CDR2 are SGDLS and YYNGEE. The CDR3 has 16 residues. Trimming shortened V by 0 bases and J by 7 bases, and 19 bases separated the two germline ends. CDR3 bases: TGTGCCAGCAGCGTAGAACCGAGACAAGGGATTGTGACCCAGTACTTC. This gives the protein CASSVEPRQGIVTQYF.

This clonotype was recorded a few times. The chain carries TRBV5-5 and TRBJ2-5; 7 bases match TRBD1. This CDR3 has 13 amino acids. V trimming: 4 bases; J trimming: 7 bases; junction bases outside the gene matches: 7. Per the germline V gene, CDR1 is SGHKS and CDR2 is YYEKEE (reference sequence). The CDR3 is CASSPGQQTTQYF. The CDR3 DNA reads TGTGCCAGCAGCCCGGGACAGCAAACGACCCAGTACTTC.

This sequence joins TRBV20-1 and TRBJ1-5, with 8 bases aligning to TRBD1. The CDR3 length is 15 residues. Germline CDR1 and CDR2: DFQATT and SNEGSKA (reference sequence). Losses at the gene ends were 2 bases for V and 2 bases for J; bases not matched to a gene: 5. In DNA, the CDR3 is TGCAGTGCTAGACGACAGGGGCTGCGCAATCAGCCCCAGCATTTT. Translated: CSARRQGLRNQPQHF.

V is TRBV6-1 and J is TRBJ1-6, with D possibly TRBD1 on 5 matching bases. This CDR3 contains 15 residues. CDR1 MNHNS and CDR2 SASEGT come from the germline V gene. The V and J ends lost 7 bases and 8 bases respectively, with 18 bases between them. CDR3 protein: CASTDGGLGDSPLHF. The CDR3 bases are TGTGCCAGCACCGACGGGGGATTGGGGGATTCACCCCTCCACTTT.

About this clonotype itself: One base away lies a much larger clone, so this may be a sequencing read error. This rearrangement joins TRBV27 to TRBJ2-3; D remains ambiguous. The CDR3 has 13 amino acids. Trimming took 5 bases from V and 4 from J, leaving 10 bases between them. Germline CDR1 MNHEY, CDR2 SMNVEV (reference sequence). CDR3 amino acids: CASSRKGSDTQYF. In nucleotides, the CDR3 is TGTGCCAGCAGTCGAAAAGGTTCAGATACGCAGTATTTT.

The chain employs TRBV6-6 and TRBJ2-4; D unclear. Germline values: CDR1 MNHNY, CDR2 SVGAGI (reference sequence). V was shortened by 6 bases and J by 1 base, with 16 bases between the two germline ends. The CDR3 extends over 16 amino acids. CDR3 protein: CASRSSSALAKNIQYF. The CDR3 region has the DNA TGTGCCAGCAGGTCGTCCTCAGCCTTGGCCAAAAACATTCAGTACTTC.

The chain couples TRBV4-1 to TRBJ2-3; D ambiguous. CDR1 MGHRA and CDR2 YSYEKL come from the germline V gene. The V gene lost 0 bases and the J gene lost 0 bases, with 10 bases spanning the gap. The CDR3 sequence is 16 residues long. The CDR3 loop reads CASSQDMVTSTDTQYF. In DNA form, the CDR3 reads TGCGCCAGCAGCCAAGATATGGTTACTAGCACAGATACGCAGTATTTT.

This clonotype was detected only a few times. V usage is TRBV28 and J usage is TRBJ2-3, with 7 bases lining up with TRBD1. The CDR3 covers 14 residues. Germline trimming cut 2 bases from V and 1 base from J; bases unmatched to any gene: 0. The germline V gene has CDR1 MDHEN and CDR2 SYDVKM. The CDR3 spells CASSLDRGTDTQYF. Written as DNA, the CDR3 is TGTGCCAGCAGTTTAGACAGGGGCACAGATACGCAGTATTTT.

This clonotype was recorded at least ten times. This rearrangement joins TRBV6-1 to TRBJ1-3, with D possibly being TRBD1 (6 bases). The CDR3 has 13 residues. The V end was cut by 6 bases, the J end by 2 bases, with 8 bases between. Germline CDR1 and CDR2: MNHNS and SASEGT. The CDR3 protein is CASSTGPGNTIYF. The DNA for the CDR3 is TGTGCCAGCAGCACAGGGCCTGGAAACACCATATATTTT.

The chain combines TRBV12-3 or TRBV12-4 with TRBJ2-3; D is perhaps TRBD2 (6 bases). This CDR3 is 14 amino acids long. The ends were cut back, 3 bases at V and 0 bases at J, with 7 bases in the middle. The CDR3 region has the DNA TGTGCCAGCAGTTTCGGGACTAGCACAGATACGCAGTATTTT. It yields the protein CASSFGTSTDTQYF.

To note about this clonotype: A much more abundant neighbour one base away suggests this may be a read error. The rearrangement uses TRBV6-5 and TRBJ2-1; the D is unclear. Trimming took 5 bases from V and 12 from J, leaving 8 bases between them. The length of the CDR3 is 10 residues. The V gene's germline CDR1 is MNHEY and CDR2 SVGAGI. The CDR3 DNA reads TGTGCCAGCAGTGATCATGGGCAGTTCTTC. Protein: CASSDHGQFF.

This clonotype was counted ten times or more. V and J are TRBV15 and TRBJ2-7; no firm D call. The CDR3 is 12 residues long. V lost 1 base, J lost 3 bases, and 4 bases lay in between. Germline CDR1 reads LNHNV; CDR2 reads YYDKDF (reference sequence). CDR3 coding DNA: TGTGCCACCAGCAGAGGTGGCTACGAGCAGTACTTC. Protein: CATSRGGYEQYF.

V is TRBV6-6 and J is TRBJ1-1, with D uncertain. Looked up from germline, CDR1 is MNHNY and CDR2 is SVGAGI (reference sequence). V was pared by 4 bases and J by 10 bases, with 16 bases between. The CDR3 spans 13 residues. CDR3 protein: CASSSGGSPAAFF. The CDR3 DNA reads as TGTGCCAGCAGTTCCGGCGGGTCGCCGGCAGCTTTCTTT.

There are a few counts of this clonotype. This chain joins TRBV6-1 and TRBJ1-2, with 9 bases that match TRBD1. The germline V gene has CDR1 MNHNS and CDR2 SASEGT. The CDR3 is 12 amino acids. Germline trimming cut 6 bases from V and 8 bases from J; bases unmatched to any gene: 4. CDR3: CASRQGARGYTF. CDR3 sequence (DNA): TGTGCCAGCAGACAGGGGGCGCGGGGCTACACCTTC.

The CDR3, as DNA: TGTGCCAGCAGCTTAACTCTAGGGGAGACCACAGATACGCAGTATTTT. Translation: CASSLTLGETTDTQYF. The gene calls are TRBV7-3 and TRBJ2-3; D is possibly TRBD1 or TRBD2 (5 bases each). The germline V and J ends were trimmed by 0 bases and 2 bases, with 12 bases remaining between them. CDR3 length equals 16 residues. Germline assignment: CDR1 SGHTA and CDR2 FQGTGA.